This TCR beta chain was sequenced during a study of cytomegalovirus exposure and HLA in healthy donors. The PCR contained 60 Vbeta and 13 Jbeta primers. Method: immunoSEQ multiplex PCR; TCRdb's copy keeps in-frame clones and lacks some. In the table there are approximately 190,000 clones, approximately 82% of which are singletons. Germline V CDR1 and CDR2: SEHNR, FQNEAQ (reference sequence). The CDR3 length is 14 residues. With 4 bases clipped from V and 8 bases from J, the junction kept 10 bases outside the gene matches. The specimen sequenced was PBMCs. The gene calls are TRBV7-9 and TRBJ1-2, with TRBD1 matching over 7 bases. The TCR sequence derives from a woman between 18 and 29 years old in good health and CMV-seronegative. The CDR3 region has the DNA TGTGCCAGCAGCTCGTTACAGGGGAGAGAGGGCTACACCTTC. Translating gives CASSSLQGREGYTF.